Following are 20 T cell receptor beta chains from one sample sequenced in a study of blood T cell repertoires in COVID-19. The data were produced by immunoSEQ multiplex PCR, yet TCRdb's version contains in-frame clones alone and is incomplete. The repertoire holds 200,000 or so clones, with roughly 76% as singletons. Sequenced sample: peripheral blood. These receptors all come from a woman of 80 years or more with COVID-19, enrolled during active disease.

This chain uses TRBV5-4 with TRBJ2-1, with 9 nucleotides matching TRBD1. This CDR3 contains 15 residues. V was pared by 1 base and J by 7 bases, with 6 bases of the junction left unmatched. CDR1 is SGHNT and CDR2 is YYREEE in the germline V gene (reference sequence). The CDR3: CASSLFRDRANEQFF. For the CDR3, the DNA is TGTGCCAGCAGCTTGTTCCGGGACAGGGCGAATGAGCAGTTCTTC.

The genes are TRBV29-1 and TRBJ2-3; 15 bases map to TRBD2. J was trimmed by 2 bases and V by 3 bases; bases with no gene match: 3. There are 16 residues in the CDR3. From germline, CDR1 is SQVTM and CDR2 ANQGSEA. CDR3 nucleotide sequence: TGCAGCGTTGAGGGACTAGCGGGAGGCCACACAGATACGCAGTATTTT. Translation: CSVEGLAGGHTDTQYF.

V is TRBV11-2 and J is TRBJ2-1, with D uncertain. This CDR3 has 14 residues. Germline values: CDR1 SGHAT, CDR2 FQNNGV. Trimming took 0 bases from V and 4 from J, leaving 7 bases between them. The CDR3 is CASSLDGVYNEQFF. CDR3 nucleotides: TGTGCCAGCAGCTTAGATGGAGTTTACAATGAGCAGTTCTTC.

The chain has TRBV24-1 and TRBJ2-3; TRBD1 agrees at 8 bases. This CDR3 comprises 15 residues. Germline V gene sequence: CDR1 KGHDR, CDR2 SFDVKD. J lost 7 bases, V lost 2 bases, and 7 bases had no gene match. CDR3 amino acids: CATSDSQGALNTQYF. CDR3 coding DNA: TGTGCCACCAGTGATTCGCAGGGGGCCCTTAATACGCAGTATTTT.

The chain is built from TRBV5-1 and TRBJ2-3; D is possibly TRBD2 (6 bases). Germline V gives CDR1 SGHRS, CDR2 YFSETQ. Between the trimmed V and J ends, which lost 0 bases and 0 bases, there was a span of 8 bases. CDR3 length equals 15 residues. As DNA, the CDR3 is TGCGCCAGCAGCTTGGGGCGGGGCAGCACAGATACGCAGTATTTT. Its translation is CASSLGRGSTDTQYF.

The chain recombines TRBV28 with TRBJ2-1; 7 bases match TRBD1. This CDR3 spans 15 amino acids. Germline trimming cut 5 bases from V and 6 bases from J; bases unmatched to any gene: 10. Germline lookup yields CDR1 MDHEN and CDR2 SYDVKM. The DNA of the CDR3 is TGTGCCAGCAGTCCGCCCCGGGGACAGAGCAATGAGCAGTTCTTC. It yields the protein CASSPPRGQSNEQFF.

The CDR3 DNA follows: TGTGCCAGCAGGGAAGACAGGGACACTGAAGCTTTCTTT. It codes for CASREDRDTEAFF. This chain uses TRBV6-4 with TRBJ1-1, with 7 nucleotides matching TRBD1. The ends lost 6 bases at V and 3 bases at J; junction bases unmatched: 4. The CDR3 extends over 13 amino acids. Germline CDR1 MRHNA, CDR2 SNTAGT.

The chain combines TRBV5-1 with TRBJ2-5; TRBD2 is a possible D gene (5 bases). The CDR3 is made up of 13 amino acids. Trimming shortened V by 4 bases and J by 4 bases, and 11 bases separated the two germline ends. The V gene's germline CDR1 is SGHRS and CDR2 YFSETQ. The CDR3 spells CASSPTSPETQYF. CDR3 nucleotides: TGCGCCAGCAGCCCTACTAGTCCAGAGACCCAGTACTTC. Using reference TRBV5-1 and TRBJ2-5 for the parts outside the CDR3, the full variable domain is KAGVTQTPRYLIKTRGQQVTLSCSPISGHRSVSWYQQTPGQGLQFLFEYFSETQRNKGNFPGRFSGRQFSNSRSEMNVSTLELGDSALYLCASSPTSPETQYFGPGTRLLVL.

The CDR3 nucleotides are TGTGCCAGCAGCCCACTCTTGTCTGGCGGGAGACGAGAGACCCAGTACTTC. Translating gives CASSPLLSGGRRETQYF. The chain joins TRBV7-2 to TRBJ2-5; 7 bases fit TRBD2. CDR1 SGHTA and CDR2 FQGNSA come from the germline V gene. The CDR3 covers 17 residues. V shed 5 bases and J 4 bases; nucleotides not matched to a gene: 16.

This clone was found a few times. V is TRBV24-1 and J is TRBJ1-2; 9 bases line up with TRBD1. V was pared by 7 bases and J by 4 bases, with 3 bases of the junction left unmatched. The CDR3 loop spans 13 amino acids. The germline gives CDR1 KGHDR, CDR2 SFDVKD. Written as DNA, the CDR3 is TGTGCCACCAGGGAGGACAGGGGCTATGGCTACACCTTC. It codes for CATREDRGYGYTF.

In its sample, this clone was seen once. The genes are TRBV9 and TRBJ1-3; 8 nucleotides match TRBD1. CDR3 length equals 13 residues. The ends lost 4 bases at V and 4 bases at J; junction bases unmatched: 1. Germline-derived CDR1 and CDR2 are SGDLS and YYNGEE. The CDR3: CASSRDRGNTIYF. In nucleotides, the CDR3 is TGTGCCAGCAGCCGGGACAGGGGAAACACCATATATTTT.

This sequence joins TRBV5-6 and TRBJ2-7; perhaps TRBD1 as D (5 bases). Germline lookup yields CDR1 SGHDT and CDR2 YYEEEE. The CDR3 runs 14 residues. V shed 7 bases and J shed 7 bases, with 21 bases lying between them. The CDR3 DNA is TGTGCCAGCCTAATCCGGGCAGGGTTCGAGGAGCAGTACTTC. Protein sequence: CASLIRAGFEEQYF.

The table lists this clone with a few counts. V is TRBV4-2 and J is TRBJ2-1; 10 bases agree with TRBD2. Germline values: CDR1 LGHNA, CDR2 YNFKEQ. The CDR3 contains 16 residues. With 4 bases clipped from V and 2 bases from J, the junction kept 5 bases outside the gene matches. The DNA for the CDR3 is TGTGCCAGCAGCCGAACTAGCGGGAATACCTACAATGAGCAGTTCTTC. As protein: CASSRTSGNTYNEQFF.

The J gene is TRBJ2-5, the V gene TRBV7-9, with 8 bases lining up with TRBD1. Germline trimming cut 10 bases from V and 1 base from J; bases unmatched to any gene: 5. The CDR3 covers 13 residues. Germline assignment: CDR1 SEHNR and CDR2 FQNEAQ (reference sequence). The CDR3 DNA sequence: TGTGCCATGACGACAGGGGCCCAAGAGACCCAGTACTTC. Translated: CAMTTGAQETQYF.

This chain connects TRBV6-2 or TRBV6-3 to TRBJ2-3; 8 bases are a match to TRBD2. The CDR3 runs 18 residues. Germline loops: CDR1 MNHEY, CDR2 SVGEGT. V lost 2 bases to trimming and J lost 0 bases; unmatched junction nucleotides: 10. The CDR3 loop is CASSYDVAGSASTDTQYF. The CDR3 DNA reads TGTGCCAGCAGTTACGATGTAGCGGGGTCGGCTAGCACAGATACGCAGTATTTT.

The rearrangement joins TRBV5-1 to TRBJ2-7; TRBD2 matches at 15 bases. The CDR3 consists of 16 residues. V was pared by 7 bases and J by 6 bases, with 11 bases of the junction left unmatched. Per the germline V gene, CDR1 is SGHRS and CDR2 is YFSETQ. CDR3 nucleotide sequence: TGCGCCAGCTCCGGACTAGCGGGGGGGCGTCTCCTCGAGCAGTACTTC. As protein: CASSGLAGGRLLEQYF.

The chain has TRBV7-9 and TRBJ2-7; TRBD1 matches 8 bases. CDR1 and CDR2 (germline): SEHNR, FQNEAQ (reference sequence). The junction had 7 bases not matched to a gene; V was cut back by 7 bases and J by 5 bases. The CDR3 covers 13 residues. The CDR3: CASNPGGEDEQYF. CDR3 nucleotides: TGTGCCAGCAACCCAGGGGGCGAGGACGAGCAGTACTTC.

The CDR3: CASTPNGDEQFF. In DNA, the CDR3 is TGTGCCAGCACCCCTAACGGGGATGAGCAGTTCTTC. The chain is built from TRBV12-3 or TRBV12-4 and TRBJ2-1; a weak D match, TRBD2 (5 bases). CDR3 length equals 12 residues. Trimming took 7 bases from V and 8 from J, leaving 12 bases between them.

This rearrangement joins TRBV12-3 or TRBV12-4 to TRBJ1-5; D not resolved. V lost 7 bases to trimming and J lost 4 bases, with 11 bases between them. The CDR3 consists of 13 residues. The CDR3 region has the DNA TGTGCCAGCACCTCTTCGGGGAATCAGCCCCAGCATTTT. Translation gives CASTSSGNQPQHF.

The chain is built from TRBV30 and TRBJ2-7, with 13 bases lining up with TRBD2. Germline CDR1 is GTSNPN and CDR2 is SVGIG (reference sequence). The CDR3 is made up of 17 amino acids. The junction had 14 bases not matched to a gene; V was cut back by 1 base and J by 8 bases. The CDR3 coding sequence is TGTGCCTGGAGTGAGGAGACTAGCGGGGGGCCCCGCGGCAAGCAGTACTTC. Residues: CAWSEETSGGPRGKQYF.